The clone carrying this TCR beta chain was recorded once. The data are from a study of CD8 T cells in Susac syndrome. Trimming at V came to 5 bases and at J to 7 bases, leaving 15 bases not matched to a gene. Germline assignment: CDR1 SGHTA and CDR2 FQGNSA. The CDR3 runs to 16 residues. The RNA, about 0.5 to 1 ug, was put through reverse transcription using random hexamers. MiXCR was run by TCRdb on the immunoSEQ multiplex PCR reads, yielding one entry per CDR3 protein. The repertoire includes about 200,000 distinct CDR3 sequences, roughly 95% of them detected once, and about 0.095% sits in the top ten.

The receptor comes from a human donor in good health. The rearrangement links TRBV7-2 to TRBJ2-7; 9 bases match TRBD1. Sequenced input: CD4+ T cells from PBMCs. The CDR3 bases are TGTGCCAGCAGCCTGTCCGGGACAGGGACCCGGGGAGAGCAGTACTTC. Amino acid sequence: CASSLSGTGTRGEQYF.